The clone carrying this T cell receptor (beta chain) was seen more than once but under ten times. Its cognate antigen is unknown. This entry comes from a study of T cells after yellow fever vaccination. Per the germline V gene, CDR1 is SGHRS and CDR2 is YFSETQ. The ends were cut back, 3 bases at V and 8 bases at J, with 14 bases in the middle. The length of the CDR3 is 13 residues. Researchers made TCR cDNA using 5'RACE template switching, and this step added a universal primer site and UMIs. TCRdb reprocessed the 5' RACE reads with MiXCR, giving one entry per CDR3 protein. The table includes a few hundred thousand distinct CDR3 sequences, almost 4% detected once. Overall study findings and caveats: Weaker in magnitude, the secondary response showed a faster peak on day 5 versus 15. Contamination of FACS-sorted repertoires by abundant clonotypes from the bulk population could occur.

Sequencing used PBMCs, obtained 5 days after the yellow fever booster vaccination. V usage is TRBV5-1 and J usage is TRBJ1-1, with unresolved D. The source of this sequence is a man aged 18 to 29 who received the YFV17D yellow fever vaccine. CDR3: CASSSLDVQEAFF. The CDR3 DNA reads TGCGCCAGCAGCTCGCTGGACGTACAAGAAGCTTTCTTT.